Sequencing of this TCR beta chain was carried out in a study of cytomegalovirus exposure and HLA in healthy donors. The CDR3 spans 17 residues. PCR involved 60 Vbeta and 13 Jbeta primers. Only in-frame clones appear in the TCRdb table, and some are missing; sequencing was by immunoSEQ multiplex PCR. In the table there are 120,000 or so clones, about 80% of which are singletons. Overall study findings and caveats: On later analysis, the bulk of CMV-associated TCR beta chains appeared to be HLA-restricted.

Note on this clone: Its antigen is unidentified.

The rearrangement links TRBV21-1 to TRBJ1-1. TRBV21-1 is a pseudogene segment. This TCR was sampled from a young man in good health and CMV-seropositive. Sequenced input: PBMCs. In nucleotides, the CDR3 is TGTGCCAGCAGCAAAAATAGAGAGGCCGCCCTAACGTCTGAAGCTTTCTTT. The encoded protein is CASSKNREAALTSEAFF.